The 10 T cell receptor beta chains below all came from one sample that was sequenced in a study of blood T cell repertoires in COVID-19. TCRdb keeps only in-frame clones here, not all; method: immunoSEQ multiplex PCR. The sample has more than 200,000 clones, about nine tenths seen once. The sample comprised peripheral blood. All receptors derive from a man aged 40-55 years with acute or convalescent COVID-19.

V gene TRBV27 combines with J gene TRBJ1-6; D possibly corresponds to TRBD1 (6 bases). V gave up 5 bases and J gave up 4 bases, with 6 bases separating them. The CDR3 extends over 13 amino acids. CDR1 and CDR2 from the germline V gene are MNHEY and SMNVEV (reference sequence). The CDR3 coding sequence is TGTGCCAGCAGTCAGGGGTATAATTCACCCCTCCACTTT. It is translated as CASSQGYNSPLHF.

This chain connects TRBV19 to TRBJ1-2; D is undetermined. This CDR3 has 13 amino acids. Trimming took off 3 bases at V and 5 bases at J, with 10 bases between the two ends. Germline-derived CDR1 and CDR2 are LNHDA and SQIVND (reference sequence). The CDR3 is CASSMWTSYGYTF. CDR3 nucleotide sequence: TGTGCCAGTAGTATGTGGACTTCTTATGGCTACACCTTC.

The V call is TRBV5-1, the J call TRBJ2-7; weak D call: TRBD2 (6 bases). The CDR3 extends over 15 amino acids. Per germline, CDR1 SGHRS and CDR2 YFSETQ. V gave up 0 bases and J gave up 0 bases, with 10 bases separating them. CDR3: CASSLEAGSSYEQYF. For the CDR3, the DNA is TGCGCCAGCAGCTTGGAGGCGGGAAGCTCCTACGAGCAGTACTTC.

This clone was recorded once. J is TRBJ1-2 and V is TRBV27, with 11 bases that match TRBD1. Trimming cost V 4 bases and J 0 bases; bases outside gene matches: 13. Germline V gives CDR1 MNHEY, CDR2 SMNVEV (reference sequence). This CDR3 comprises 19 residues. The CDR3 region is CASSSRTGGAGGPNYGYTF. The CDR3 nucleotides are TGTGCCAGCAGTTCCCGGACAGGGGGCGCGGGAGGTCCTAACTATGGCTACACCTTC.

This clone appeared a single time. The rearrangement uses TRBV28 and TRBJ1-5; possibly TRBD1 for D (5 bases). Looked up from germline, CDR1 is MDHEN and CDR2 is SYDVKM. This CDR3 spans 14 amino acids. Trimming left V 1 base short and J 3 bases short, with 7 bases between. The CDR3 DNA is TGTGCCAGCAGTTTATTAGGGGACAATCAGCCCCAGCATTTT. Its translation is CASSLLGDNQPQHF.

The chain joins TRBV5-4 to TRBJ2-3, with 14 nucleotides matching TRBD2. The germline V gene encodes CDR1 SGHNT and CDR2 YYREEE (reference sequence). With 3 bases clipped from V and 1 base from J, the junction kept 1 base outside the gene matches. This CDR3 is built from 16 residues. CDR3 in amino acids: CASSSTSGGGTDTQYF. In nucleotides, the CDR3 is TGTGCCAGCAGCTCGACTAGCGGGGGGGGCACAGATACGCAGTATTTT.

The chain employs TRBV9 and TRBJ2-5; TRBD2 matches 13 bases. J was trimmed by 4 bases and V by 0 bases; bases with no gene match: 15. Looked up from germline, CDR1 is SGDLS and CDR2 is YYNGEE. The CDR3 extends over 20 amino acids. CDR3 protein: CASSVVPATSGRPEGETQYF. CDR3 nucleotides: TGTGCCAGCAGCGTAGTCCCCGCGACTAGCGGGAGGCCCGAGGGAGAGACCCAGTACTTC.

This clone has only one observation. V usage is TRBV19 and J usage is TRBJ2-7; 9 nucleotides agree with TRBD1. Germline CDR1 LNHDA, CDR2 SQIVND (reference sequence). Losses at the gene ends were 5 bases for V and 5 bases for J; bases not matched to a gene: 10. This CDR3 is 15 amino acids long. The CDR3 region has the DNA TGTGCCAGTAGTCCCTCGGCGACAGGGGGTGACGAGCAGTACTTC. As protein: CASSPSATGGDEQYF.

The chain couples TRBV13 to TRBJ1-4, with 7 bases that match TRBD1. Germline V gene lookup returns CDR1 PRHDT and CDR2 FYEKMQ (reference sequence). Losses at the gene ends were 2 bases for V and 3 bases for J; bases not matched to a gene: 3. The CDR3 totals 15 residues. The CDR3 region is CASSLLGGPNEKLFF. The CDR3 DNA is TGTGCCAGCAGCTTATTAGGGGGCCCTAATGAAAAACTGTTTTTT.

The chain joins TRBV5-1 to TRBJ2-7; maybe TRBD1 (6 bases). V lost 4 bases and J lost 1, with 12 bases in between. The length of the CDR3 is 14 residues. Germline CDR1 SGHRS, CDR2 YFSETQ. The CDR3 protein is CASSVTGPSYEQYF. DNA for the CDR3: TGCGCCAGCAGCGTTACAGGGCCATCCTACGAGCAGTACTTC.